The clone carrying this T cell receptor (beta chain) was seen many times. As yet, its antigen is unknown. The data derive from a study of neurological immune-mediated disorders. Notes on the study in general: The study found the most TCR clonal expansion in HTLV-1-associated myelopathy and the least in multiple sclerosis, below healthy controls.

There are 14 residues in the CDR3. Trimming removed 4 bases from V and 2 bases from J, with 9 bases in between. Germline V gives CDR1 MGHRA, CDR2 YSYEKL. Synthesis of cDNA was performed by 5'RACE using 10-nucleotide random UMIs. From the 5' RACE reads, TCRdb called clonotypes with MiXCR, one entry per CDR3 protein. The sample has fewer than 40,000 distinct CDR3 sequences, approximately 13% seen once; the top ten hold 2% to 2.5%. As to time point: longitudinal time-point 2. Unsorted libraries were prepared from 2 million PBMCs held at -80 C. This chain uses TRBV4-1 with TRBJ1-3, with D hard to call. Sample: PBMCs. The receptor was isolated from a woman aged 35 to 49 in good health. In DNA form, the CDR3 reads TGCGCCAGCAGCCGTGGGCAGGCTGGAAACACCATATATTTT. It yields the protein CASSRGQAGNTIYF.